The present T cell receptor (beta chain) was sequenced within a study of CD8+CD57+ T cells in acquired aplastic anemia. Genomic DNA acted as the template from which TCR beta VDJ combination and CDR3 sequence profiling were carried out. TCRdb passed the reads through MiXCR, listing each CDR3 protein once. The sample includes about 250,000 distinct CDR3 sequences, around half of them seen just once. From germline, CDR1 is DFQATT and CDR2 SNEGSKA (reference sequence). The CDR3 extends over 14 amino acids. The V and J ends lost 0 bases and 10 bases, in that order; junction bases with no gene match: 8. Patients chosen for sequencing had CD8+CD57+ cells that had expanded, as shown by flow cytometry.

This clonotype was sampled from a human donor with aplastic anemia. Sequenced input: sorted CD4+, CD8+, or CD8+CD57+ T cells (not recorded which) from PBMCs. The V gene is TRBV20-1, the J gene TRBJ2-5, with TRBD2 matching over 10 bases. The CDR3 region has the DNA TGCAGTGCTAGAGATCAGCTAGCGGGAGTGGTCCAGTACTTC. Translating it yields CSARDQLAGVVQYF.